What follows are 11 T cell receptor beta chains derived from one specimen sequenced in a study of response to subunit inactivated influenza vaccine. TCRdb fed the RT-PCR reads into MiXCR, producing one record per CDR3 protein. The data contain hundreds of thousands of distinct CDR3 sequences, approximately 7.6% of them singletons. The sequenced sample was PBMCs from blood, obtained 23 to 25 months after vaccination. Receptor source: a man aged 50-75 years who received an inactivated influenza vaccine.

The CDR3: CASSLNWVRGNQPQHF. Here the CDR3 DNA reads TGTGCCAGCAGTTTAAATTGGGTCAGGGGCAATCAGCCCCAGCATTTT. J is TRBJ1-5 and V is TRBV12-3 or TRBV12-4, with D possibly being TRBD1 (5 bases). This CDR3 region has 16 residues. V was cut by 2 bases and J by 2 bases, with 13 bases left in between.

This clonotype was counted many times. V usage is TRBV4-1 and J usage is TRBJ2-7; a weak D match, TRBD2 (6 bases). Germline lookup yields CDR1 MGHRA and CDR2 YSYEKL. V was shortened by 0 bases and J by 3 bases, with 21 bases between the two germline ends. The CDR3 runs 18 residues. CDR3 in amino acids: CASSQDAPRGALVYEQYF. DNA of the CDR3: TGCGCCAGCAGCCAAGATGCCCCGCGGGGCGCCCTGGTCTACGAGCAGTACTTC.

The V call is TRBV15, the J call TRBJ2-3; D remains unclear. Trimming took 0 bases from V and 6 from J, leaving 13 bases between them. Germline lookup yields CDR1 LNHNV and CDR2 YYDKDF (reference sequence). There are 15 residues in the CDR3. The CDR3 coding sequence is TGTGCCACCAGCAGAGACCCCAACCTGGGGGATACGCAGTATTTT. Translation: CATSRDPNLGDTQYF.

There are a few counts of this clonotype. This chain links TRBV5-6 with TRBJ2-3; D not certain. This CDR3 is built from 15 residues. The V gene lost 6 bases and the J gene lost 0 bases, with 14 bases spanning the gap. Per the germline V gene, CDR1 is SGHDT and CDR2 is YYEEEE. CDR3 nucleotides: TGTGCCAGCACGAGATGGGAAATTAGCACAGATACGCAGTATTTT. Protein: CASTRWEISTDTQYF. Combining the CDR3 with reference TRBV5-6 and TRBJ2-3 gives the whole variable domain DAGVTQSPTHLIKTRGQQVTLRCSPKSGHDTVSWYQQALGQGPQFIFQYYEEEERQRGNFPDRFSGHQFPNYSSELNVNALLLGDSALYLCASTRWEISTDTQYFGPGTRLTVL.

This clonotype was seen more than once but under ten times. This sequence joins TRBV6-5 and TRBJ2-1, with 15 bases fitting TRBD2. V lost 0 bases to trimming and J lost 6 bases; unmatched junction nucleotides: 0. The CDR3 consists of 16 residues. Germline V gene lookup returns CDR1 MNHEY and CDR2 SVGAGI. The CDR3 DNA reads as TGTGCCAGCAGTTACTCGGGACTAGCGGGAGGCAATGAGCAGTTCTTC. This translates into CASSYSGLAGGNEQFF.

Ten or more counts support this clonotype. The chain joins TRBV5-1 to TRBJ1-1; possible D gene TRBD1, 6 bases. With 4 bases removed from V and 0 bases from J, the gap between germline ends came to 10 bases. The CDR3 length is 14 residues. CDR1 and CDR2 from the germline V gene are SGHRS and YFSETQ. CDR3 nucleotide sequence: TGCGCCAGCAGCAGGACAGTGATGAACACTGAAGCTTTCTTT. It encodes CASSRTVMNTEAFF.

The rearrangement links TRBV24-1 to TRBJ2-7, with D perhaps TRBD1 (5 bases). Trimming pared 6 bases from V and 0 bases from J, leaving 11 bases between. Germline CDR1 KGHDR, CDR2 SFDVKD. CDR3 length: 14 amino acids. In DNA form, the CDR3 reads TGTGCCACCAGTCCTGGGGCCGTCTCCTACGAGCAGTACTTC. It is translated as CATSPGAVSYEQYF.

This clonotype was recorded a few times. This chain links TRBV20-1 with TRBJ1-2; D gene uncertain. CDR1 DFQATT and CDR2 SNEGSKA come from the germline V gene (reference sequence). The CDR3 is made up of 12 amino acids. The V end was cut by 7 bases, the J end by 4 bases, with 13 bases between. The CDR3, as DNA: TGCAGTGGGGCCGACGACACCTATGGCTACACCTTC. Protein: CSGADDTYGYTF.

This chain joins TRBV5-1 and TRBJ2-7; TRBD1 aligns across 7 bases. The CDR3 contains 13 residues. The V segment lost 0 bases and the J segment 6 bases; nucleotides outside the gene matches: 3. CDR1 SGHRS and CDR2 YFSETQ come from the germline V gene. The CDR3 DNA follows: TGCGCCAGCAGCTTGGAAACAGGGGTCGAGCAGTACTTC. Amino acids: CASSLETGVEQYF.

This chain joins TRBV4-3 and TRBJ2-3, with 7 positions matching TRBD1. Germline CDR1 LGHNA, CDR2 YSLEER. Trimming removed 5 bases from V and 4 bases from J; junction bases left unmatched: 9. The CDR3 has 15 amino acids. The CDR3: CASSDGQVEADTQYF. The CDR3 DNA is TGCGCCAGCAGCGACGGACAGGTAGAAGCAGATACGCAGTATTTT.

This sequence joins TRBV20-1 and TRBJ1-5; D remains unclear. Germline CDR1 reads DFQATT; CDR2 reads SNEGSKA (reference sequence). The V end was cut by 0 bases, the J end by 5 bases, with 11 bases between. This CDR3 spans 14 amino acids. This CDR3 reads CSARDELDYQPQHF. The CDR3 DNA reads as TGCAGTGCTAGAGATGAGTTGGATTATCAGCCCCAGCATTTT.